This T cell receptor (beta chain) came from a study of identifying expanded T cells in peripheral blood. Study outcomes and limitations: About 1.2 clones differed between technical replicates, versus around 16 and 19 over time. Approximately 2-week clone count variance significantly increased as total template count grew.

Collection occurred without any documented infections or immune events in donors. The V and J ends lost 10 bases and 0 bases, in that order; junction bases with no gene match: 5. The CDR3 contains 15 residues. Germline-derived CDR1 and CDR2 are MNHNY and SVGAGI (reference sequence). The table came from immunoSEQ multiplex PCR; TCRdb's copy has only in-frame clones and leaves some out. The repertoire holds 81,000 or so clones, with around 83% as singletons. This clone has only one observation. Its specificity is not known. This clonotype originated in a person aged 18 to 70 in good health. The specimen was blood. J is TRBJ2-2 and V is TRBV6-6, with 10 bases matching TRBD2. DNA for the CDR3: TGTGCCATCTTTAGCGGGAGGTCGAACACCGGGGAGCTGTTTTTT. Translation gives CAIFSGRSNTGELFF.